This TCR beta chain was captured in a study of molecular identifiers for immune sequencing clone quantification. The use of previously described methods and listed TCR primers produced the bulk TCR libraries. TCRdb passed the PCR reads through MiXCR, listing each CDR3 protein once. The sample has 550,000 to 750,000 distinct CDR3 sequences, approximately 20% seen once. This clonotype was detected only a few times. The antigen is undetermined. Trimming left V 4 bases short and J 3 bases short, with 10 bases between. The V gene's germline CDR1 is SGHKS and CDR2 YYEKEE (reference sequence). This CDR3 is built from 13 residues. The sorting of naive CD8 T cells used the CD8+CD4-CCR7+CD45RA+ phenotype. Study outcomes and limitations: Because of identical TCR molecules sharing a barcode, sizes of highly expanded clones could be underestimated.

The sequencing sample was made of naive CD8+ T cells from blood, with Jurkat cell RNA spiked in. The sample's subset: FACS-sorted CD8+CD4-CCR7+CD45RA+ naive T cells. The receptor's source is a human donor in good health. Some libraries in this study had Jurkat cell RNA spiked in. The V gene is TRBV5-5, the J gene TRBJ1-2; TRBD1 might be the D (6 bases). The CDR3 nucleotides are TGTGCCAGCAGCCAGGGGATCGACTATGGCTACACCTTC. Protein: CASSQGIDYGYTF.